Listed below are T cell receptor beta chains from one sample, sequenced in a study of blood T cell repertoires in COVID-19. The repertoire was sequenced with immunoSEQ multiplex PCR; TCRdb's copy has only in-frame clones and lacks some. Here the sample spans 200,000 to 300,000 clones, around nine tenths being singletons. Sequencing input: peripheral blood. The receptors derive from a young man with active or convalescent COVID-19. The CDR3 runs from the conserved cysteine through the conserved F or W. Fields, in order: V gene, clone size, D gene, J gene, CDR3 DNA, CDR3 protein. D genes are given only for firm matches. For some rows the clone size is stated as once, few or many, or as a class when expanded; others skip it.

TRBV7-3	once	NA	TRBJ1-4	TGTGCCAGCAGCCAAGCAACCGGGGAAAAACTGTTTTTT	CASSQATGEKLFF
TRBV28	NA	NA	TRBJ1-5	TGTGCCAGCAGCGGAACAGGAACTCAGCCCCAGCATTTT	CASSGTGTQPQHF
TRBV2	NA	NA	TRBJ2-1	TGTGCCAGCAGAAACGGGGTGACAATAGTCGATGAGCAGTTCTTC	CASRNGVTIVDEQFF
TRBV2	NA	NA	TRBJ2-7	TGTGCCAGCTCGGCCGGAGGGCAAGGGCGGTATGAGCAGTACTTC	CASSAGGQGRYEQYF
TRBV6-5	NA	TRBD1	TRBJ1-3	TGTGCCAGCAGGGCGCTTGGGACAGATGGAAACACCATATATTTT	CASRALGTDGNTIYF
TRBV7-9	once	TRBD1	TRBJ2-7	TGTGCCAGCAGCTCAGCGTTTAGGACAGGGGGCGCCGAGCAGTACTTC	CASSSAFRTGGAEQYF
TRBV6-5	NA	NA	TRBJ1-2	TGTGCCAGCAGGGGTCCAGGGGTCTCTGATGGCTACACCTTC	CASRGPGVSDGYTF
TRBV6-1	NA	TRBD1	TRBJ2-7	TGTGCCAGCAGTAGCCCGGCAGGGGGCCTCTACGAGCAGTACTTC	CASSSPAGGLYEQYF
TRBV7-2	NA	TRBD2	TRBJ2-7	TGTGCCAGCAGCCCCCACCGTAGCGGGGCGACCTACGAGCAGTACTTC	CASSPHRSGATYEQYF
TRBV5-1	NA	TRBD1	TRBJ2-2	TGCGCCAGCAGCTGGGGACAGGGGAGGACCGGGGAGCTGTTTTTT	CASSWGQGRTGELFF
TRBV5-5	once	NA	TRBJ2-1	TGTGCCAGCAGCTTGGGAGCCGGAGTTGAGCAGTTCTTC	CASSLGAGVEQFF
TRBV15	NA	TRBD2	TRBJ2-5	TGTGCCACCAGCAGACCCCTCGGTTTAGCGGGTGAAGAGACCCAGTACTTC	CATSRPLGLAGEETQYF
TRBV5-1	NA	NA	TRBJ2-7	TGCGCCAGCAGCTTGGGAGGGATTTCCTACGAGCAGTACTTC	CASSLGGISYEQYF
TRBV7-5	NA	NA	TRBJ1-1	TGTGCCAGAAGCTTAGATCCCGGACAGGGTGGGTACACTGAAGCTTTCTTT	CARSLDPGQGGYTEAFF
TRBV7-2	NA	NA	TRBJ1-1	TGTGCCAGCAGCTTAGTGGGGGGTGTCACTGAAGCTTTCTTT	CASSLVGGVTEAFF
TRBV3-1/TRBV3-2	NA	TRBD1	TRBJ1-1	TGTGCCAGCAGCCCGCTGACAGGGCGGTTGAACACTGAAGCTTTCTTT	CASSPLTGRLNTEAFF
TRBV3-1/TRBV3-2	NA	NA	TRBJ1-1	TGTGCCAGCAGAATAAATAACCGGAGTGCTGAAGCTTTCTTT	CASRINNRSAEAFF
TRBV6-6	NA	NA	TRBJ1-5	TGTGCCAGCAGGCCGGGGAATCAGCCCCAGCATTTT	CASRPGNQPQHF
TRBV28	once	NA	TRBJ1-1	TGTGCCAGCAGCCTCAGGCTAATGAACACTGAAGCTTTCTTT	CASSLRLMNTEAFF
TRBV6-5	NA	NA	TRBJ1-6	TGTGCCAGCAGCCTAGACAGAGAGCCCCTCCACTTT	CASSLDREPLHF
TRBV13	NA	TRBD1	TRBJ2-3	TGTGCCAGCAGCTCCGGGACAGGCTTCACAGATACGCAGTATTTT	CASSSGTGFTDTQYF
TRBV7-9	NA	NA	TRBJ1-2	TGTGCCAGCAGGAGCGACCGGAGGGATGGCTACACCTTC	CASRSDRRDGYTF
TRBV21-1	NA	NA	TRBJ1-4	TGTGCCAGCAGCAAAGTTCGGAGGGTTCAGTATTCCGTTAATGAAAAACTGTTTTTT	CASSKVRRVQYSVNEKLFF
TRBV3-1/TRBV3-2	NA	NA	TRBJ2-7	TGTGCCAGCAGCCAAGATAACAGGGTCGACGAGCAGTACTTC	CASSQDNRVDEQYF
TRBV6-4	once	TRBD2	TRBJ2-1	TGTGCCAGCAGTGACGGACATAGCGGGCTCGGGGGGGAGCAGTTCTTC	CASSDGHSGLGGEQFF
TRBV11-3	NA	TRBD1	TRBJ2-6	TGTGCCAGCAGCAATCAGGGGGCCGGGGCCAACGTCCTGACTTTC	CASSNQGAGANVLTF
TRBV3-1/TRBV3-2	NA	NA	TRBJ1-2	TGTGCCAGCAGCCCACCAGGGATCTATGGCTACACCTTC	CASSPPGIYGYTF
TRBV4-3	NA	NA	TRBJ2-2	TGCGCCAGCAGCCAAGGGACTCCGTCCGTCTCGAACACCGGGGAGCTGTTTTTT	CASSQGTPSVSNTGELFF
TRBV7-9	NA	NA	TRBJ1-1	TGTGCCAGCAGCCCGCGACCGGTGGCGGGGGGCACTGAAGCTTTCTTT	CASSPRPVAGGTEAFF
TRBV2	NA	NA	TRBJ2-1	TGTGCCAGCAGTGAAAGGGCGGGGGCTCATCGGTTCTTC	CASSERAGAHRFF
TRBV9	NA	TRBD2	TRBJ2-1	TGTGCCAGCAGCGCAAGCGGGAGCCAAGATGAGCAGTTCTTC	CASSASGSQDEQFF
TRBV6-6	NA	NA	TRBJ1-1	TGTGCCAGCAGTCCCGTTCCGGTGACAGTCATGAACACTGAAGCTTTCTTT	CASSPVPVTVMNTEAFF
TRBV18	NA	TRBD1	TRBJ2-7	TGTGCCAGCTCACCCCTCAATAGCGGGACAGGGGAACACGAGCAGTACTTC	CASSPLNSGTGEHEQYF
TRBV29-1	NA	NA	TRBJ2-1	TGCAGCGTTGTCTTGGTGACAGCATACAATGAGCAGTTCTTC	CSVVLVTAYNEQFF
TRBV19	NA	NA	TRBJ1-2	TGTGCCAGTAGTACCTCCGGGTCCATCCCCTATGGCTACACCTTC	CASSTSGSIPYGYTF
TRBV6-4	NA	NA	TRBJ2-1	TGTGCCAGCAGTGACGGAGGTTCCTACAATGAGCAGTTCTTC	CASSDGGSYNEQFF
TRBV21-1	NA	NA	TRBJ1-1	TGTGCCAGCAGCAAGCGCGGCTGGAACACTGAAGCTTTCTTT	CASSKRGWNTEAFF
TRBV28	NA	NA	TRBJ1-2	TGTGCCAGCGTAGGGGCCCGGATCACCTATGGCTACACCTTC	CASVGARITYGYTF
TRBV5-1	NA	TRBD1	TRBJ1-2	TGCGCCAGCAGCACACGATCACAGGGGCCGCTTGGCTACACCTTC	CASSTRSQGPLGYTF
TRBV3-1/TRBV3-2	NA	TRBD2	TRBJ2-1	TGTGCCAGCAGCCGGATAGCGGGAGGGACCTACAATGAGCAGTTCTTC	CASSRIAGGTYNEQFF
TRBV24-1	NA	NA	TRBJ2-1	TGTGCCACCAGTGACTTCAGTGGTGGTGAGCAGTTCTTC	CATSDFSGGEQFF
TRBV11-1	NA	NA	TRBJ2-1	TGTGCCAGCAGCTTCCCCGGGGGCGGGAGCGATGAGCAGTTCTTC	CASSFPGGGSDEQFF
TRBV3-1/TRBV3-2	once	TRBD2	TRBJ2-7	TGTGCCAGCAGCCAAGTATCGGGGACTAGCGGGAGTCGATTTTACGAGCAGTACTTC	CASSQVSGTSGSRFYEQYF
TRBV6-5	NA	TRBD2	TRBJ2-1	TGTGCCAGCAGTCGCACTAGCGGGAGTTTCGATGAGCAGTTCTTC	CASSRTSGSFDEQFF
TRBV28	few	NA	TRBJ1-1	TGTGCCAGCAGTTTATCGGGGGCTGAAGCTTTCTTT	CASSLSGAEAFF
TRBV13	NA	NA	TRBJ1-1	TGTGCCAGCAGCCCAGCGGCCAGCTCCGTTGAAGCTTTCTTT	CASSPAASSVEAFF
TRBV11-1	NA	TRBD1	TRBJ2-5	TGTGCCAGCACCCCGACAGGGGGCGGGACCCAGTACTTC	CASTPTGGGTQYF
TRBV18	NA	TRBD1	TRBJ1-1	TGTGCCAGCTCAACCTCGGGGACAGGGGCAACTGAAGCTTTCTTT	CASSTSGTGATEAFF
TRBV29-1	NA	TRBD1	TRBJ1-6	TGCAGCGTAGGGACAGGGGGCCCAAATTCACCCCTCCACTTT	CSVGTGGPNSPLHF
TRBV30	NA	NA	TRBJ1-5	TGTGCCTGGAGTGGACAGAGCAATCAGCCCCAGCATTTT	CAWSGQSNQPQHF
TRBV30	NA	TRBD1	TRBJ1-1	TGTGCCTGGAGAGGGGACAGCCATGAAGCTTTCTTT	CAWRGDSHEAFF
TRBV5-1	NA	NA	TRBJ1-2	TGCGCCAGCAGCTTGGGACAGTCCTCTAACTATGGCTACACCTTC	CASSLGQSSNYGYTF
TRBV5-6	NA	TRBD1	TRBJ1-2	TGTGCCAGCAGCTTGGTGGACAGGGGTTATGGCTACACCTTC	CASSLVDRGYGYTF
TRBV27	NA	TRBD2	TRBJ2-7	TGTGCCAGCAGTGCGCCCGGGACTAGCTCGCAGCAGTACTTC	CASSAPGTSSQQYF
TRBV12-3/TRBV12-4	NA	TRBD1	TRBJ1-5	TGTGCCAGCAGTCCCCGGACAGGTCAGCCCCAGCATTTT	CASSPRTGQPQHF